This T cell receptor beta chain was profiled in a study of vaccination and CD4 T cells after COVID-19. Study-wide context: The convalescents, six males and four females, included two who were Hispanic. Overlapping peptides covering the spike proteins of SARS-CoV-2, HCoV-NL63, HCoV-OC43 and HCoV-229E were added to stimulate cells. Regarding the study as a whole: Vaccine-specific clones in convalescent patients were spike mono-reactive in 304 of 307 cases.

Sequence data for DNA of cultured CD4+ T cells were generated by the Oncomine TCR Beta short-read assay. Using its own MiXCR run on the PCR reads, TCRdb lists one record per CDR3 protein. The data show about 22,000 distinct CDR3 sequences, 32% seen once. Germline CDR1 LNHDA, CDR2 SQIVND (reference sequence). This CDR3 contains 15 residues. J was trimmed by 5 bases and V by 3 bases; bases with no gene match: 7. Remarks on this clonotype: No antigen is known for it.

Treatment indicated: approximately 9-day PBMC culture with coronavirus spike peptide pools or control peptides (ViraFEST assay). Culture conditions combined some 1.9 million PBMCs per well with about 9.2 IU/ml IL-2 and roughly 10 ug/ml peptide pools. Sequencing was done on a sample of cultured CD4+ T cells from blood. The TCR sequence derives from a human donor with COVID-19. The J gene is TRBJ2-5, the V gene TRBV19; 9 nucleotides line up with TRBD1. For the CDR3, the DNA is TGTGCCAGTAGTATGGGGACAGGGATGCGGGAGACCCAGTACTTC. Translated: CASSMGTGMRETQYF. The full variable domain, in which reference TRBV19 and TRBJ2-5 provide the parts outside the CDR3, is DGGITQSPKYLFRKEGQNVTLSCEQNLNHDAMYWYRQDPGQGLRLIYYSQIVNDFQKGDIAEGYSVSREKKESFPLTVTSAQKNPTAFYLCASSMGTGMRETQYFGPGTRLLVL.